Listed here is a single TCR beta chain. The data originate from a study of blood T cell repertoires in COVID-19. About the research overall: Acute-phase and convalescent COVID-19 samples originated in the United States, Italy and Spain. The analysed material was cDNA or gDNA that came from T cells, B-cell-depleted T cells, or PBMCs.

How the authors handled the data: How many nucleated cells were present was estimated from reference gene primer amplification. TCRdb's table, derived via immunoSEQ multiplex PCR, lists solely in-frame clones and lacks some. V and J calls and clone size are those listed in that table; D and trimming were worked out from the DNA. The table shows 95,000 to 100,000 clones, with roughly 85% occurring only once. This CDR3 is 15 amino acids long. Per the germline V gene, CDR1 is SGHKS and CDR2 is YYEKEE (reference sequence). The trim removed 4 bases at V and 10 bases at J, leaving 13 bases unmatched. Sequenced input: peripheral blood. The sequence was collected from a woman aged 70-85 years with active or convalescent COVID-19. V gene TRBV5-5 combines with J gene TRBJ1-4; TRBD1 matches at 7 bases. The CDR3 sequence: CASSGDGTVGGKLFF. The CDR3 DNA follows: TGTGCCAGCAGCGGCGACGGGACAGTGGGAGGAAAACTGTTTTTT.